Below are 25 T cell receptor beta chains sequenced from a single sample in a study of blood T cells in healthy people across ages. A second PCR, run for roughly 6 to 11 cycles, used a sample-barcoded 5' primer plus a J-beta primer mix. TCRdb processed the 5' RACE reads anew with MiXCR; each CDR3 protein has one entry. The sample consists of about 650,000 distinct CDR3 sequences, roughly 32% of them appearing once. The specimen sequenced was blood. The receptors were gathered from a woman at least 80 years old in good health.

This clonotype was detected many times. V and J are TRBV12-3 or TRBV12-4 and TRBJ2-7; no clear D gene. The CDR3 has 11 amino acids. Trimming took off 3 bases at V and 6 bases at J, with 6 bases between the two ends. The CDR3, as DNA: TGTGCCAGCAGTTTCACCGGCGAGCAGTACTTC. As protein: CASSFTGEQYF.

The chain carries TRBV12-3 or TRBV12-4 and TRBJ2-1; D remains unclear. The CDR3 loop spans 12 amino acids. Trimming stripped 2 bases from V and 7 bases from J, with 6 bases between. CDR3 sequence (DNA): TGTGCCAGCAGTTTACGGGCTAATGAGCAGTTCTTC. Translation: CASSLRANEQFF.

This clonotype was detected many times. This sequence joins TRBV10-3 and TRBJ2-7; the D gene is possibly TRBD1 (7 bases). Germline V gene sequence: CDR1 ENHRY, CDR2 SYGVKD. The CDR3 consists of 14 residues. Between the trimmed V and J ends, which lost 0 bases and 9 bases, there was a span of 15 bases. The CDR3 loop is CAISESEGRGSQYF. The CDR3 DNA reads TGTGCCATCAGTGAGTCGGAGGGCAGGGGGTCGCAGTACTTC.

A few counts support this clonotype. The CDR3 protein is CASSLADEQFF. The DNA of the CDR3 is TGTGCCAGCAGCTTGGCGGACGAGCAGTTCTTC. The genes are TRBV7-9 and TRBJ2-1, with D unclear. The V end lost 3 bases, the J end lost 10 bases, and 7 bases lay between the germline ends. The CDR3 runs 11 residues. CDR1 and CDR2 from the germline V gene are SEHNR and FQNEAQ (reference sequence).

This rearrangement joins TRBV7-2 to TRBJ1-1, with D possibly being TRBD1 (5 bases). The ends were cut back, 1 base at V and 9 bases at J, with 12 bases in the middle. The length of the CDR3 is 13 residues. Germline V gives CDR1 SGHTA, CDR2 FQGNSA. This chain's CDR3 is CASSLGGTEKAFF. In DNA, the CDR3 is TGTGCCAGCAGCTTAGGGGGGACCGAAAAAGCTTTCTTT. The full variable domain, completed using reference TRBV7-2 and TRBJ1-1, is GAGVSQSPSNKVTEKGKDVELRCDPISGHTALYWYRQSLGQGLEFLIYFQGNSAPDKSGLPSDRFSAERTGGSVSTLTIQRTQQEDSAVYLCASSLGGTEKAFFGQGTRLTVV.

This clonotype was detected once. The chain uses TRBV21-1 and TRBJ2-7; TRBD1, the table's D call, was not compared with the DNA. TRBV21-1 is noted as a pseudogene. CDR3 length: 15 amino acids. The CDR3 bases are TGTGCCAGCAGCACCCGGGGGCGGGAGCCGTACGAGCAGTACTTC. Its translation: CASSTRGREPYEQYF.

The V and J genes are TRBV6-6 and TRBJ2-7; perhaps TRBD2 as D (5 bases). The CDR3 runs 13 residues. Per the germline V gene, CDR1 is MNHNY and CDR2 is SVGAGI (reference sequence). V gave up 6 bases and J gave up 0 bases, with 9 bases separating them. CDR3: CASRERSSYEQYF. The CDR3 region has the DNA TGTGCCAGCAGAGAGCGGAGCTCCTACGAGCAGTACTTC.

This clonotype occurred many times. V usage is TRBV6-2 or TRBV6-3 and J usage is TRBJ1-6; D is uncertain. The CDR3 has 15 amino acids. Trimming pared 6 bases from V and 6 bases from J, leaving 15 bases between. The V gene's germline CDR1 is MNHEY and CDR2 SVGEGT. CDR3: CASSPEALGNSPLHF. The CDR3 bases are TGTGCCAGCAGCCCCGAAGCTTTGGGTAATTCACCCCTCCACTTT.

This clonotype has a count of ten or more. The V gene is TRBV7-9, the J gene TRBJ2-7, with a tentative D call TRBD1 (5 bases). The CDR3 has 15 residues. Trimming stripped 2 bases from V and 0 bases from J, with 11 bases between. Per the germline V gene, CDR1 is SEHNR and CDR2 is FQNEAQ (reference sequence). CDR3 DNA: TGTGCCAGCAGCTTATTCGACAGCAGCTCCTACGAGCAGTACTTC. Amino acid sequence: CASSLFDSSSYEQYF.

The J gene is TRBJ2-3, the V gene TRBV2; a possible D gene is TRBD2 (5 bases). This CDR3 comprises 14 residues. CDR1 is SNHLY and CDR2 is FYNNEI in the germline V gene. Trimming removed 6 bases at V and 2 bases at J, with 12 bases between. This CDR3 reads CASRALGFTDTQYF. The CDR3 nucleotides are TGTGCCAGCAGAGCACTAGGCTTCACAGATACGCAGTATTTT.

This clonotype was observed at least ten times. The rearrangement links TRBV27 to TRBJ2-5; no definite D call. Germline V gives CDR1 MNHEY, CDR2 SMNVEV (reference sequence). V was pared by 3 bases and J by 2 bases, with 7 bases between. The length of the CDR3 is 13 residues. The CDR3: CASSFRSQETQYF. Here the CDR3 DNA reads TGTGCCAGCAGTTTTAGGTCACAAGAGACCCAGTACTTC.

The chain combines TRBV6-2 or TRBV6-3 with TRBJ1-4; D unresolved. Germline assignment: CDR1 MNHEY and CDR2 SVGEGT. Trimming took off 0 bases at V and 8 bases at J, with 10 bases between the two ends. The CDR3 spans 14 residues. The CDR3, as DNA: TGTGCCAGCAGTTACTCGTTGCTAGGAGAAAAACTGTTTTTT. Residues: CASSYSLLGEKLFF.

As for this clonotype: A much larger clone lies a single base off, so this may be a read error. This chain uses TRBV12-3 or TRBV12-4 with TRBJ2-7, with 8 nucleotides matching TRBD2. The V segment lost 4 bases and the J segment 7 bases; nucleotides outside the gene matches: 9. The length of the CDR3 is 14 residues. DNA of the CDR3: TGTGCCAGCAGTTCCACGGGGGGGGCGAATGAGCAGTACTTC. Protein product: CASSSTGGANEQYF.

This clonotype was detected many times. The chain couples TRBV7-9 to TRBJ1-1; 9 positions match TRBD1. Trimming removed 5 bases from V and 1 base from J; junction bases left unmatched: 5. The CDR3 runs to 15 residues. Germline V lookup: CDR1 SEHNR, CDR2 FQNEAQ (reference sequence). CDR3 coding DNA: TGTGCCAGCAGCCCTCCACAGGGGGCGAACACTGAAGCTTTCTTT. Translation: CASSPPQGANTEAFF.

As regards this clonotype: The junction does not match germline at one end; this may be a read error. This chain uses TRBV27 with TRBJ2-1; D gene ambiguous. Germline V gene data show CDR1 as MNHEY and CDR2 as SMNVEV (reference sequence). The CDR3 is made up of 13 amino acids. The CDR3 coding sequence is TGTGCCAGCAGTTTAAGGGTGTCCAATAAGCAGTTCTTC. Translation gives CASSLRVSNKQFF.

Of note for this clonotype: A clone one base away is much larger, so this may be a read error. This chain joins TRBV7-9 and TRBJ2-7, with 9 bases that match TRBD2. The germline gives CDR1 SEHNR, CDR2 FQNEAQ (reference sequence). This CDR3 has 19 residues. Losses at the gene ends were 1 base for V and 1 base for J; bases not matched to a gene: 14. This CDR3 is CASSLELAGMGLSSYEQYF. CDR3 sequence (DNA): TGTGCCAGCAGCTTAGAGCTAGCGGGGATGGGTTTGAGTTCCTACGAGCAGTACTTC.

V and J are TRBV5-8 and TRBJ1-5; TRBD1 is a possible D gene (5 bases). Per the germline V gene, CDR1 is SGHTS and CDR2 is YDEGEE. The CDR3 runs to 14 residues. V lost 4 bases, J lost 6 bases, and 14 bases lay in between. DNA of the CDR3: TGTGCCAGCAGCGGAGGGGCAGGGCGTCAGCCCCAGCATTTT. It encodes CASSGGAGRQPQHF.

A note on this clonotype: One base away lies a much larger clone, so this may be a sequencing read error. V usage is TRBV20-1 and J usage is TRBJ1-4; D is undetermined. The V gene's germline CDR1 is DFQATT and CDR2 SNEGSKA (reference sequence). CDR3 length: 13 residues. CDR3 in DNA: TGCAGTGCTAGAGGACCCCTAGATGAAAAACGGTTTTTT. Protein product: CSARGPLDEKRFF.

J is TRBJ1-5 and V is TRBV7-2; D not certain. V gave up 1 base and J gave up 4 bases, with 8 bases separating them. The germline gives CDR1 SGHTA, CDR2 FQGNSA. The CDR3 has 14 amino acids. CDR3 coding DNA: TGTGCCAGCAGCTTAGTGACGGAAAATCAGCCCCAGCATTTT. Its protein product is CASSLVTENQPQHF.

V is TRBV12-3 or TRBV12-4 and J is TRBJ1-5; weak D call: TRBD1 (5 bases). The CDR3 loop spans 15 amino acids. The V gene lost 0 bases and the J gene lost 7 bases, with 13 bases spanning the gap. This CDR3 is CASSLALGARQPQHF. In DNA, the CDR3 is TGTGCCAGCAGTTTAGCGCTAGGGGCCAGGCAGCCCCAGCATTTT.

This clonotype occurred many times. This chain uses TRBV6-5 with TRBJ2-1; D unresolved. With 5 bases removed from V and 4 bases from J, the gap between germline ends came to 18 bases. The CDR3 runs to 16 residues. CDR1 and CDR2 (germline): MNHEY, SVGAGI. For the CDR3, the DNA is TGTGCCAGCAGTCCTACCGGACGGAGAGTTTACAATGAGCAGTTCTTC. Its translation: CASSPTGRRVYNEQFF.

This clonotype has only one observation. The chain links TRBV12-3 or TRBV12-4 to TRBJ1-2, with D possibly TRBD1 on 5 matching bases. Trimming took off 5 bases at V and 8 bases at J, with 15 bases between the two ends. This CDR3 comprises 13 residues. The chain's CDR3 is CASSLGGGAGYTF. CDR3 bases: TGTGCCAGCAGTCTAGGTGGGGGTGCCGGCTACACCTTC.

This clonotype was recorded many times. The chain recombines TRBV5-1 with TRBJ1-1, with D unresolved. CDR3 size: 14 residues. Germline CDR1 and CDR2: SGHRS and YFSETQ. V gave up 1 base and J gave up 3 bases, with 10 bases separating them. Here the CDR3 reads CASSLRLLDTEAFF. The DNA of the CDR3 is TGCGCCAGCAGCTTGAGGTTGTTGGACACTGAAGCTTTCTTT.

The chain carries TRBV20-1 and TRBJ2-7; a weak D match, TRBD1 (6 bases). With 2 bases removed from V and 4 bases from J, the gap between germline ends came to 15 bases. Germline assignment: CDR1 DFQATT and CDR2 SNEGSKA (reference sequence). The CDR3 totals 14 residues. The CDR3 protein is CSARTPTGKYEQYF. The CDR3 DNA sequence: TGCAGTGCTAGAACGCCGACAGGCAAGTACGAGCAGTACTTC.

The rearrangement joins TRBV5-1 to TRBJ2-2; TRBD1 matches 7 bases. There are 13 residues in the CDR3. J gave up 7 bases and V 2 bases, and 2 bases lay outside the gene matches. Germline V gives CDR1 SGHRS, CDR2 YFSETQ. The CDR3 loop reads CASSFRGSGELFF. CDR3 DNA: TGCGCCAGCAGCTTCAGGGGGAGCGGGGAGCTGTTTTTT.